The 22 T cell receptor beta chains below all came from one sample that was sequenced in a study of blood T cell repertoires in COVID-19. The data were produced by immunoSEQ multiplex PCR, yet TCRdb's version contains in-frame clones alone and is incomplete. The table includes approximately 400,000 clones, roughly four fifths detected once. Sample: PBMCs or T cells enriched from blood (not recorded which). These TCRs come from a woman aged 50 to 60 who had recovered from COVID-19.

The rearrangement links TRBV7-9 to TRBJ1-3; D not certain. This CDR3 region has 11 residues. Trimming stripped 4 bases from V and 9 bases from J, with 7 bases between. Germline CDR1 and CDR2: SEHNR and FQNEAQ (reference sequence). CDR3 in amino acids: CASSYSSTIYF. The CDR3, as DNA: TGTGCCAGCAGCTATAGTAGCACCATATATTTT.

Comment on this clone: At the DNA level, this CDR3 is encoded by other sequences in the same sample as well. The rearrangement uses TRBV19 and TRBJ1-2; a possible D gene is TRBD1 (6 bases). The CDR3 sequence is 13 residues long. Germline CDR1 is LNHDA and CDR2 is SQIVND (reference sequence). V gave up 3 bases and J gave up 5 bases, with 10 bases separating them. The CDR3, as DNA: TGTGCCAGTAGTATTGGGGGCCGGTATGGCTACACCTTC. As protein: CASSIGGRYGYTF. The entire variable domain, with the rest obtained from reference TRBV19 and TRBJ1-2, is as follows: DGGITQSPKYLFRKEGQNVTLSCEQNLNHDAMYWYRQDPGQGLRLIYYSQIVNDFQKGDIAEGYSVSREKKESFPLTVTSAQKNPTAFYLCASSIGGRYGYTFGSGTRLTVV.

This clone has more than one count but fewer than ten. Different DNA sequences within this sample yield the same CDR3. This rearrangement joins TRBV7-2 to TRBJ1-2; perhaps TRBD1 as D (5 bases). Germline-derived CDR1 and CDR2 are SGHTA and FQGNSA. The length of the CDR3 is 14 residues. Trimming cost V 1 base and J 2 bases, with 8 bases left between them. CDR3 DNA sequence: TGTGCCAGCAGCTTAGGCAGGGCCAACTATGGCTACACCTTC. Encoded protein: CASSLGRANYGYTF. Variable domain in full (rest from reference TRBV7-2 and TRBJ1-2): GAGVSQSPSNKVTEKGKDVELRCDPISGHTALYWYRQSLGQGLEFLIYFQGNSAPDKSGLPSDRFSAERTGGSVSTLTIQRTQQEDSAVYLCASSLGRANYGYTFGSGTRLTVV.

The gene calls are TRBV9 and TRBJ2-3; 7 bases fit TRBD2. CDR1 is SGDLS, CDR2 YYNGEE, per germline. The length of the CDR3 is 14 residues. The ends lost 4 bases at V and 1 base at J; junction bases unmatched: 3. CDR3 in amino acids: CASSPAGGTDTQYF. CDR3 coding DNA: TGTGCCAGCAGCCCGGCGGGGGGCACAGATACGCAGTATTTT.

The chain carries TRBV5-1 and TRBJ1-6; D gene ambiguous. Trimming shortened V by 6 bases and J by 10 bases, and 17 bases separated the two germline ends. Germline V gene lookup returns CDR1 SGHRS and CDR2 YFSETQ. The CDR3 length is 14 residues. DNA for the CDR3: TGCGCCAGCACCGAAGAGGGTATCTGGTCACCCCTCCACTTT. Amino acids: CASTEEGIWSPLHF.

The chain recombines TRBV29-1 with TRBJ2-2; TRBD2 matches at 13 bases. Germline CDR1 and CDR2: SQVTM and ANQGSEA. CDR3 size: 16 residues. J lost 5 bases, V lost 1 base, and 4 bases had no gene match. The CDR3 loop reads CSVEAGLAGATGELFF. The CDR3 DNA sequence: TGCAGCGTTGAAGCAGGACTAGCGGGAGCAACCGGGGAGCTGTTTTTT.

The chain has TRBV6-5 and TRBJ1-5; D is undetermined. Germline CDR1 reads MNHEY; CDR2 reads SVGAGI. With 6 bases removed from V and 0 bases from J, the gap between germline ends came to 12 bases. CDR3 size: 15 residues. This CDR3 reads CASREGGISNQPQHF. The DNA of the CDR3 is TGTGCCAGCAGGGAGGGCGGAATTAGCAATCAGCCCCAGCATTTT.

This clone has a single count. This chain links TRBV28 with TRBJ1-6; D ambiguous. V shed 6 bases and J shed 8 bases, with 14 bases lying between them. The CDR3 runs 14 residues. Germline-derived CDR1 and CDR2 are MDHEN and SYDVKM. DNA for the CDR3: TGTGCCAGCAGGGAGGGATCTTTGGATTCACCCCTCCACTTT. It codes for CASREGSLDSPLHF.

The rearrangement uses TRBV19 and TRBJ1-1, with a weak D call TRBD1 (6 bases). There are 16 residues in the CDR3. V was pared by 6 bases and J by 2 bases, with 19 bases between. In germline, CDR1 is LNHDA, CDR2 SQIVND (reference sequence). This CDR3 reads CASSPGARAINTEAFF. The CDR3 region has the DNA TGTGCCAGTAGCCCAGGGGCTCGTGCGATTAACACTGAAGCTTTCTTT.

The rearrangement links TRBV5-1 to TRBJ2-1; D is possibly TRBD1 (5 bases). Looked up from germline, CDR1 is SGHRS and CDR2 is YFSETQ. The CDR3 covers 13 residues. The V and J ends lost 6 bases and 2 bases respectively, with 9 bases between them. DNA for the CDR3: TGCGCCAGCATGGAAGGGGCCTACAATGAGCAGTTCTTC. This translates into CASMEGAYNEQFF.

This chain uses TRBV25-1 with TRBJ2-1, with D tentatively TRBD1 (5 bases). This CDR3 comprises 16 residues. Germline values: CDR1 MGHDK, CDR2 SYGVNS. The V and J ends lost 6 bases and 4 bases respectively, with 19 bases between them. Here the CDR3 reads CASRGAGFGEYNEQFF. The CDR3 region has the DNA TGTGCCAGCAGAGGGGCAGGATTCGGCGAATACAATGAGCAGTTCTTC. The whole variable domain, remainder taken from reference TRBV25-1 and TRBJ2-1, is EADIYQTPRYLVIGTGKKITLECSQTMGHDKMYWYQQDPGMELHLIHYSYGVNSTEKGDLSSESTVSRIRTEHFPLTLESARPSHTSQYLCASRGAGFGEYNEQFFGPGTRLTVL.

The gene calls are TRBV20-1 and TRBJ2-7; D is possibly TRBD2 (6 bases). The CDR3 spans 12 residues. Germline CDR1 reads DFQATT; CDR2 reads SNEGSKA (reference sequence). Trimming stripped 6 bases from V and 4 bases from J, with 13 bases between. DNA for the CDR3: TGCAGTGCGAGTGGGACTCCATACGAGCAGTACTTC. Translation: CSASGTPYEQYF.

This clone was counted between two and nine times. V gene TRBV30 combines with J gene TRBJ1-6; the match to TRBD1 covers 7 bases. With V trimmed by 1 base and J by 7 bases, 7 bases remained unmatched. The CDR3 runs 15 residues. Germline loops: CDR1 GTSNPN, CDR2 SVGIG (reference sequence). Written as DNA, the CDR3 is TGTGCCTGGAGTGCACTACAGGGGAGGAATTCACCCCTCCACTTT. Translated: CAWSALQGRNSPLHF.

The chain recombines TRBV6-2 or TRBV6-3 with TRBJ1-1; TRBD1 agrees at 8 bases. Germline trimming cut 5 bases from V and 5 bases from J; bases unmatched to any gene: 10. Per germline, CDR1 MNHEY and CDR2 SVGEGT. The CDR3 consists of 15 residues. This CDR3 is CASSDPGTGSTEAFF. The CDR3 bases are TGTGCCAGCAGTGACCCCGGGACAGGTTCGACTGAAGCTTTCTTT.

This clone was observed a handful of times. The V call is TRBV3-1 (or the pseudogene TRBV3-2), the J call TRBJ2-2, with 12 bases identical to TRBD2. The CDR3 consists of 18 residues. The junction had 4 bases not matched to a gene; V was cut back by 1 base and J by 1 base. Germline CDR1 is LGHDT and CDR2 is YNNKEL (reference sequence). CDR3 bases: TGTGCCAGCAGCCAAGCGGCTAGCGGGAGGGTGAACACCGGGGAGCTGTTTTTT. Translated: CASSQAASGRVNTGELFF.

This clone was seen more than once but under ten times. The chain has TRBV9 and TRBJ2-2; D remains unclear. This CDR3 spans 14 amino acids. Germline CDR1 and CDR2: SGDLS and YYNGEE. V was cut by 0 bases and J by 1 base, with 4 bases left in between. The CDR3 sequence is CASSVGVNTGELFF. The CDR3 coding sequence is TGTGCCAGCAGCGTAGGAGTGAACACCGGGGAGCTGTTTTTT.

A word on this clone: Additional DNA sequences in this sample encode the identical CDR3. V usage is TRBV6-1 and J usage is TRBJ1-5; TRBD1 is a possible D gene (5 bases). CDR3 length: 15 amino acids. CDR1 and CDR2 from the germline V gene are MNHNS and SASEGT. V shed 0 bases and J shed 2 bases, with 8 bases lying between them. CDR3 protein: CASSEAGGGNQPQHF. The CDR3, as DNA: TGTGCCAGCAGTGAAGCGGGGGGAGGCAATCAGCCCCAGCATTTT.

Here the CDR3 DNA reads TGTGCCAGCACCGGGACATATTACAATGAGCAGTTCTTC. Its protein product is CASTGTYYNEQFF. This rearrangement joins TRBV6-5 to TRBJ2-1; perhaps TRBD1 as D (6 bases). V was trimmed by 7 bases and J by 4 bases, leaving 11 bases between them. CDR3 length: 13 amino acids. Germline CDR1 MNHEY, CDR2 SVGAGI.

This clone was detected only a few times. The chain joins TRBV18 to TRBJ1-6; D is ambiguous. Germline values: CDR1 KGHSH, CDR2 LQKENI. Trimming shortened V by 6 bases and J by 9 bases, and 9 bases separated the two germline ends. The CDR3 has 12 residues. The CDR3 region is CASSLGSSPLHF. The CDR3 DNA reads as TGTGCCAGCTCCCTTGGGAGTTCACCCCTCCACTTT.

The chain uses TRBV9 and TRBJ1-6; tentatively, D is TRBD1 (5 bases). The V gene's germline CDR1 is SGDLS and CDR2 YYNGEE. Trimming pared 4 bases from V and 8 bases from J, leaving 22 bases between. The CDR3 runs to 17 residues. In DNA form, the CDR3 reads TGTGCCAGCAGCCTAGGGCCCAAGCAGGGAGGGGATTCACCCCTCCACTTT. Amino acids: CASSLGPKQGGDSPLHF.

In DNA form, the CDR3 reads TGCGCCAGCAGCCAAGAAGGTTCTAGGATTTCTGAAAAACTGTTTTTT. Protein product: CASSQEGSRISEKLFF. The genes are TRBV4-1 and TRBJ1-4; D unresolved. CDR1 is MGHRA and CDR2 is YSYEKL in the germline V gene. V lost 0 bases and J 7 bases, leaving 15 bases between the germline ends. The CDR3 loop spans 16 amino acids.

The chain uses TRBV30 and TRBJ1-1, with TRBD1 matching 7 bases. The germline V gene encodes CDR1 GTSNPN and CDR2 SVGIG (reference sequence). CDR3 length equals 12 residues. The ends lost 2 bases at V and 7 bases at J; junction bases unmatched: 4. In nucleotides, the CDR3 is TGTGCCTGGAGTCGACAGGGACATGAAGCTTTCTTT. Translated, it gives CAWSRQGHEAFF.